The 9 T cell receptor beta chains listed next were all sequenced from one sample in a study of cytomegalovirus exposure and HLA in healthy donors. The PCR used 60 Vbeta and 13 Jbeta primers. Profiled with immunoSEQ multiplex PCR; TCRdb holds only in-frame clones, not every one. Here the sample spans 95,000 to 150,000 clones, 8.5% to 9% being singletons. Sequencing used PBMCs. These receptor sequences come from a woman between 40 and 50 years old in good health and CMV-seropositive.

This clone has only a few counts. The genes are TRBV15 and TRBJ2-3; 9 bases align to TRBD2. CDR1 LNHNV and CDR2 YYDKDF come from the germline V gene (reference sequence). The CDR3 runs to 17 residues. The junction had 6 bases not matched to a gene; V was cut back by 0 bases and J by 2 bases. The CDR3 region has the DNA TGTGCCACCAGCAGAGACCTTAGCGGGAGAAACACAGATACGCAGTATTTT. It specifies CATSRDLSGRNTDTQYF.

The gene calls are TRBV5-6 and TRBJ1-2; D is ambiguous. The CDR3 runs 11 residues. The germline V gene encodes CDR1 SGHDT and CDR2 YYEEEE. Trimming removed 6 bases at V and 8 bases at J, with 11 bases between. CDR3 in amino acids: CASMTSGGYTF. The DNA of the CDR3 is TGTGCCAGCATGACCTCGGGGGGCTACACCTTC.

A few counts support this clone. The chain has TRBV11-2 and TRBJ2-7; D ambiguous. The CDR3 spans 15 residues. Germline lookup yields CDR1 SGHAT and CDR2 FQNNGV. V lost 3 bases and J 3 bases, leaving 15 bases between the germline ends. The CDR3 spells CASSFADPRGYEQYF. The CDR3 nucleotides read TGTGCCAGCAGCTTCGCCGATCCCAGAGGCTACGAGCAGTACTTC. The whole variable domain, filled in from reference TRBV11-2 and TRBJ2-7, reads EAGVAQSPRYKIIEKRQSVAFWCNPISGHATLYWYQQILGQGPKLLIQFQNNGVVDDSQLPKDRFSAERLKGVDSTLKIQPAKLEDSAVYLCASSFADPRGYEQYFGPGTRLTVT.

This clone showed up just a few times. This chain connects TRBV12-5 to TRBJ2-1; D perhaps matches TRBD1 (5 bases). CDR1 and CDR2 (germline): LGHNT, FRNRAP. V was trimmed by 8 bases and J by 0 bases, leaving 14 bases between them. This CDR3 contains 15 residues. The CDR3, as DNA: TGTGCTAGTCCCCCCTACAGGACCTCCTACAATGAGCAGTTCTTC. Translating it yields CASPPYRTSYNEQFF.

In its sample, this clone was seen a few times. This chain links TRBV4-1 with TRBJ1-2; perhaps TRBD1 as D (6 bases). Germline CDR1 is MGHRA and CDR2 is YSYEKL. The CDR3 is made up of 17 amino acids. V was pared by 2 bases and J by 2 bases, with 18 bases between. The CDR3 reads CASSQTASTTGNYGYTF. The DNA of the CDR3 is TGCGCCAGCAGCCAAACGGCATCAACCACAGGGAACTATGGCTACACCTTC.

This clone was detected only a few times. The chain joins TRBV28 to TRBJ1-4; no reliable D call. Germline values: CDR1 MDHEN, CDR2 SYDVKM. The CDR3 runs 14 residues. Trimming pared 5 bases from V and 5 bases from J, leaving 12 bases between. As DNA, the CDR3 is TGTGCCAGCAGTCGACACCATCTAAATGAAAAACTGTTTTTT. It encodes CASSRHHLNEKLFF.

This CDR3 is CAWRRTGLAGGIIAKNIQYF. In nucleotides, the CDR3 is TGTGCCTGGAGGCGAACCGGACTAGCGGGGGGCATCATAGCCAAAAACATTCAGTACTTC. This rearrangement joins TRBV30 to TRBJ2-4, with 14 bases lining up with TRBD2. The CDR3 runs 20 residues. Per the germline V gene, CDR1 is GTSNPN and CDR2 is SVGIG (reference sequence). V was pared by 3 bases and J by 0 bases, with 13 bases of the junction left unmatched.

This clone has a handful of counts. The rearrangement joins TRBV7-8 to TRBJ2-7, with D possibly TRBD1 on 6 matching bases. The CDR3 is 15 residues long. V lost 4 bases and J 7 bases, leaving 20 bases between the germline ends. Germline CDR1 SGHVS, CDR2 FQNEAQ. The chain's CDR3 is CASSYSQGQLVEQYF. The CDR3 DNA is TGTGCCAGCAGCTACAGTCAGGGACAACTGGTGGAGCAGTACTTC.

This clone was seen a handful of times. This rearrangement joins TRBV21-1 to TRBJ1-1. TRBV21-1 is noted as a pseudogene. There are 16 residues in the CDR3. CDR3 coding DNA: TGTGCCAGCAGCAAAGTAGGGGGGGGAGGGAACACTGAAGCTTTCTTT. The encoded protein is CASSKVGGGGNTEAFF.